This entry features one TCR beta chain sequence. Some clones are missing from TCRdb's copy, which holds only in-frame ones; the method was immunoSEQ multiplex PCR. The sample consists of more than 150,000 clones, under 90% of them appearing once. This sample stems from a study of blood T cell repertoires in COVID-19. Study in general: Samples taken during acute and convalescent COVID-19 were collected in the United States, Italy and Spain.

Trimming cost V 5 bases and J 2 bases; bases outside gene matches: 7. CDR3 length equals 17 residues. Germline V CDR1 and CDR2: SEHNR, FQNEAQ (reference sequence). V usage is TRBV7-9 and J usage is TRBJ2-7; 15 nucleotides agree with TRBD2. Sequencing was done on a sample of peripheral blood. The receptor was derived from a human donor in a cohort sampled during active COVID-19. CDR3 in amino acids: CASSPRTSGGDPYEQYF. The CDR3 bases are TGTGCCAGCAGCCCGAGGACTAGCGGGGGGGACCCCTACGAGCAGTACTTC. Full variable domain (rest looked up from reference TRBV7-9 and TRBJ2-7): DTGVSQNPRHKITKRGQNVTFRCDPISEHNRLYWYRQTLGQGPEFLTYFQNEAQLEKSRLLSDRFSAERPKGSFSTLEIQRTEQGDSAMYLCASSPRTSGGDPYEQYFGPGTRLTVT.